This T cell receptor (beta chain) was found in a study of T cell responses to AZD1222 COVID-19 vaccine. Remarks on this clone: The antigen remains unidentified.

The CDR3 spans 14 residues. V lost 7 bases to trimming and J lost 0 bases; unmatched junction nucleotides: 4. Germline V lookup: CDR1 LNHDA, CDR2 SQIVND (reference sequence). Study findings and constraints: Females made up more of the donors, who were largely white British, and clonal diversity may have come out too low. Baseline seropositivity characterized only six or seven AZD1222 recipients. With dominance at 160-218 and 743-854, vaccine-associated CD4 TCRs spanned spike. Rises in breadth and depth of Spike-specific TCRs came after two AZD1222 doses.

TCRdb's copy holds only in-frame clones and misses some; the assay was immunoSEQ multiplex PCR. Of under 250,000 clones listed, about 92% were seen once; the top ten hold roughly 1%. This receptor was identified in an adult in good health. The chain employs TRBV19 and TRBJ1-1; 8 bases are a match to TRBD1. The sample here was peripheral blood, taken on day 0 of MenACWY control vaccination. CDR3 amino acids: CASTWTGMNTEAFF. DNA for the CDR3: TGTGCCAGTACTTGGACAGGGATGAACACTGAAGCTTTCTTT. The whole variable domain, remainder taken from reference TRBV19 and TRBJ1-1, is DGGITQSPKYLFRKEGQNVTLSCEQNLNHDAMYWYRQDPGQGLRLIYYSQIVNDFQKGDIAEGYSVSREKKESFPLTVTSAQKNPTAFYLCASTWTGMNTEAFFGQGTRLTVV.